One sample yielded the 30 T cell receptor beta chains listed below, sequenced in a study of blood T cells in healthy people across ages. Sample-barcoded 5' priming and a J-beta primer mix drove a second PCR of roughly 6 to 12 cycles. One entry per CDR3 protein results from TCRdb running MiXCR on the 5' RACE reads. Found here are about 800,000 distinct CDR3 sequences, about 25% of them singletons; the top ten hold approximately 4%. The same specimen was also included in a second study, on T cells of mothers and their children.

The material sequenced was blood. These receptors came from a boy aged 5 to 17 in good health.

The rearrangement uses TRBV27 and TRBJ2-7; TRBD1 aligns across 9 bases. The V gene end was trimmed by 3 bases and the J gene end by 6 bases; junction bases not matched to a gene: 6. The V gene's germline CDR1 is MNHEY and CDR2 SMNVEV (reference sequence). CDR3 length: 14 amino acids. CDR3 region: CASSFSGQGIEQYF. CDR3 bases: TGTGCCAGCAGTTTTTCGGGACAGGGTATCGAGCAGTACTTC.

This clonotype was seen just once. V usage is TRBV28 and J usage is TRBJ2-5; perhaps D is TRBD1 or TRBD2 (6 bases each). Trimming removed 3 bases at V and 3 bases at J, with 20 bases between. The germline V gene encodes CDR1 MDHEN and CDR2 SYDVKM. This CDR3 is 17 amino acids long. This CDR3 reads CASSFVVEGGSEETQYF. The CDR3 DNA reads as TGTGCCAGCAGTTTCGTTGTTGAGGGGGGTTCGGAAGAGACCCAGTACTTC.

The chain uses TRBV28 and TRBJ2-5; either TRBD1 or TRBD2 may fit D (5 bases each). Looked up from germline, CDR1 is MDHEN and CDR2 is SYDVKM. The CDR3 length is 15 residues. Trimming cost V 5 bases and J 1 base, with 14 bases left between them. CDR3 coding DNA: TGTGCCAGCAGTAATACTAGGGGCCCCCAAGAGACCCAGTACTTC. Translated: CASSNTRGPQETQYF.

The chain carries TRBV6-2 or TRBV6-3 and TRBJ1-1; a weak D match, TRBD1 (6 bases). The CDR3 extends over 16 amino acids. Germline-derived CDR1 and CDR2 are MNHEY and SVGEGT. Between the trimmed V and J ends, which lost 4 bases and 11 bases, there was a span of 26 bases. DNA for the CDR3: TGTGCCAGCAGTTCGATCCTTAATACAGGGATAGGGTTGGCTTTCTTT. This codes for CASSSILNTGIGLAFF.

V usage is TRBV28 and J usage is TRBJ2-5, with TRBD1 as a possible D gene (5 bases). The germline V gene has CDR1 MDHEN and CDR2 SYDVKM. Trimming removed 6 bases from V and 2 bases from J, with 19 bases in between. The CDR3 length is 16 residues. The CDR3 bases are TGTGCCAGCAGCCCCCAGTTGGCAGGGTTACAAGAGACCCAGTACTTC. It translates to CASSPQLAGLQETQYF.

V gene TRBV20-1 combines with J gene TRBJ2-5, with 9 positions matching TRBD2. The J call could be wrong; TRBJ2-7 is a better fit for the DNA end. Germline V gives CDR1 DFQATT, CDR2 SNEGSKA (reference sequence). The CDR3 is 13 amino acids. The CDR3: CSASGTSFYEQYF. The CDR3, as DNA: TGCAGTGCTTCGGGGACTAGCTTCTACGAGCAGTACTTC.

A few counts support this clonotype. Mismatch with germline at one junction end may stem from a read error. The chain is built from TRBV9 and TRBJ2-5; D is undetermined. Matching the DNA end better, TRBJ2-1 makes the J call doubtful. Looked up from germline, CDR1 is SGDLS and CDR2 is YYNGEE. The length of the CDR3 is 12 residues. The CDR3 nucleotides read TGTACCAGCAGCGAGTTCGGGAATGAGCAGTTCTTC. As protein: CTSSEFGNEQFF.

This clonotype was counted between two and nine times. The chain combines TRBV5-1 with TRBJ2-5; possibly TRBD2 for D (6 bases). V was shortened by 4 bases and J by 2 bases, with 12 bases between the two germline ends. The CDR3 has 14 residues. Germline CDR1 is SGHRS and CDR2 is YFSETQ. The CDR3 DNA reads as TGCGCCAGCAGCCGGGCTAGCGAACAAGAGACCCAGTACTTC. Translation: CASSRASEQETQYF.

This clonotype was observed a handful of times. The CDR3 DNA reads TGCAGTGCGACAACTAGCGGGAGGCTCCGAGAGACCCAGTACTTC. Its translation: CSATTSGRLRETQYF. The chain carries TRBV20-1 and TRBJ2-5; 12 bases map to TRBD2. CDR3 length equals 15 residues. Germline V gene lookup returns CDR1 DFQATT and CDR2 SNEGSKA (reference sequence). V lost 6 bases to trimming and J lost 4 bases; unmatched junction nucleotides: 9.

Only a few counts were recorded for this clonotype. V is TRBV5-1 and J is TRBJ2-5; 11 bases align to TRBD1. Trimming took 4 bases from V and 6 from J; bases not matched to a gene: 8. CDR1 SGHRS and CDR2 YFSETQ come from the germline V gene. This CDR3 region has 15 residues. CDR3 nucleotide sequence: TGCGCCAGCAGCCCCGGGACAGGGGGTGAAAAGACCCAGTACTTC. Translated, it gives CASSPGTGGEKTQYF.

This clonotype has a handful of counts. The chain is built from TRBV7-6 and TRBJ2-5, with D possibly TRBD2 on 6 matching bases. Germline CDR1 SGHVS, CDR2 FNYEAQ. The CDR3 loop spans 14 amino acids. Deletions cut 5 bases from V and 7 bases from J, with 17 bases between. Written as DNA, the CDR3 is TGTGCCAGCAGCCCCAACTGGGGGGTGGGGACCCAGTACTTC. Protein: CASSPNWGVGTQYF.

This clonotype was observed a few times. This chain links TRBV28 with TRBJ2-3; D tentatively reads TRBD1 or TRBD2 (6 bases each). V was pared by 6 bases and J by 5 bases, with 21 bases between. The CDR3 spans 16 residues. Per germline, CDR1 MDHEN and CDR2 SYDVKM. The CDR3 protein is CASSPHPGGGLDTQYF. The CDR3 bases are TGTGCCAGCAGCCCTCACCCCGGAGGGGGTCTAGATACGCAGTATTTT.

V is TRBV5-1 and J is TRBJ2-5; D unresolved. Matching the DNA end better, TRBJ2-1 makes the J call doubtful. In germline, CDR1 is SGHRS, CDR2 YFSETQ. This CDR3 spans 13 amino acids. The CDR3 nucleotides are TGCGCCAGCAGCCCGTTCCATATTCAGTCGCAGTTCTTC. This encodes CASSPFHIQSQFF.

The chain has TRBV10-3 and TRBJ1-1; 7 nucleotides match TRBD1. Trimming took 9 bases from V and 4 from J; bases not matched to a gene: 11. Germline assignment: CDR1 ENHRY and CDR2 SYGVKD. The CDR3 is 14 residues long. The chain's CDR3 is CAITTGEGTTEAFF. CDR3 nucleotide sequence: TGTGCCATTACAACAGGGGAAGGTACCACTGAAGCTTTCTTT.

On this clonotype: The junction departs from germline at one end; a sequencing error may be responsible. This chain connects TRBV7-8 to TRBJ2-5; D is undetermined. Germline assignment: CDR1 SGHVS and CDR2 FQNEAQ. This CDR3 region has 12 residues. The CDR3, as DNA: TGTGCCAGCAGCTATAGGACGGAGAACCAGTACTTC. Translation: CASSYRTENQYF. The full variable domain, its missing parts supplied by reference TRBV7-8 and TRBJ2-5, is GAGVSQSPRYKVAKRGQDVALRCDPISGHVSLFWYQQALGQGPEFLTYFQNEAQLDKSGLPSDRFFAERPEGSVSTLKIQRTQQEDSAVYLCASSYRTENQYFGPGTRLLVL.

The CDR3 reads CASSLRRVGFTEAFF. CDR3 DNA: TGTGCCAGCAGTTTACGCAGGGTAGGGTTCACTGAAGCTTTCTTT. This sequence joins TRBV28 and TRBJ1-1; the D gene is possibly TRBD1 (5 bases). There are 15 residues in the CDR3. CDR1 is MDHEN, CDR2 SYDVKM, per germline. Trimming cost V 2 bases and J 4 bases, with 14 bases left between them.

The rearrangement joins TRBV11-2 to TRBJ2-1; 7 positions agree with TRBD1. This CDR3 region has 12 residues. The V gene end was trimmed by 4 bases and the J gene end by 9 bases; junction bases not matched to a gene: 3. Germline CDR1 is SGHAT and CDR2 is FQNNGV. The CDR3 region is CASSSQGPEQFF. CDR3 in DNA: TGTGCCAGCAGCTCACAGGGGCCTGAGCAGTTCTTC.

The table lists this clonotype with a count of one. V and J are TRBV4-2 and TRBJ2-5; TRBD2 matches at 8 bases. TRBJ2-7 matches the DNA end more closely, so the J call is doubtful. The CDR3 spans 16 residues. Germline V lookup: CDR1 LGHNA, CDR2 YNFKEQ. The CDR3 sequence: CASSQDAGGFSYEQYF. CDR3 nucleotide sequence: TGTGCCAGCAGCCAAGATGCGGGGGGCTTCTCCTACGAGCAGTACTTC.

A few counts support this clonotype. CDR3 DNA sequence: TGTGCCAGCAGTACTGCCGGGGGGTATAATGGCACAGATACGCAGTATTTT. Translating gives CASSTAGGYNGTDTQYF. This chain joins TRBV28 and TRBJ2-3; TRBD2 agrees at 7 bases. The CDR3 extends over 17 amino acids. Germline CDR1 is MDHEN and CDR2 is SYDVKM. V dropped 5 bases and J dropped 1; count of bases not matched to a gene: 12. The whole variable domain, remainder taken from reference TRBV28 and TRBJ2-3, is DVKVTQSSRYLVKRTGEKVFLECVQDMDHENMFWYRQDPGLGLRLIYFSYDVKMKEKGDIPEGYSVSREKKERFSLILESASTNQTSMYLCASSTAGGYNGTDTQYFGPGTRLTVL.

J is TRBJ1-4 and V is TRBV12-3 or TRBV12-4; 9 bases match TRBD1. Trimming took 6 bases from V and 7 from J; bases not matched to a gene: 6. The CDR3 consists of 14 residues. CDR3: CASRGPGQGEKLFF. CDR3 sequence (DNA): TGTGCCAGCAGGGGACCGGGACAGGGTGAAAAACTGTTTTTT.

The chain has TRBV20-1 and TRBJ2-5; D unresolved. The DNA end lines up better with TRBJ2-7; the J call may be wrong. The germline V gene encodes CDR1 DFQATT and CDR2 SNEGSKA (reference sequence). CDR3 length: 13 amino acids. CDR3 nucleotide sequence: TGCAGTGCTAGAGACGTATCACCCTACGAGCAGTACTTC. As protein: CSARDVSPYEQYF.

This clonotype was counted between two and nine times. The genes are TRBV29-1 and TRBJ2-7, with D unclear. The ends were cut back, 6 bases at V and 0 bases at J, with 9 bases in the middle. CDR1 is SQVTM and CDR2 is ANQGSEA in the germline V gene. The CDR3 length is 12 residues. The CDR3: CSVNTVSYEQYF. The CDR3 nucleotides are TGCAGCGTGAACACGGTCTCCTACGAGCAGTACTTC.

The table lists this clonotype with a few counts. The chain joins TRBV28 to TRBJ1-5, with a possible D match to TRBD1 (6 bases). The CDR3 runs to 14 residues. Germline V gives CDR1 MDHEN, CDR2 SYDVKM. V lost 8 bases to trimming and J lost 4 bases, with 15 bases between them. The CDR3 here is CASLGHRANQPQHF. The CDR3 nucleotides read TGTGCCAGCCTTGGGCACAGGGCGAATCAGCCCCAGCATTTT.

This clonotype was picked up a small number of times. This chain connects TRBV7-9 to TRBJ2-2, with 8 bases lining up with TRBD1. J gave up 3 bases and V 4 bases, and 1 base lay outside the gene matches. The CDR3 is 14 amino acids. Germline V gene data show CDR1 as SEHNR and CDR2 as FQNEAQ (reference sequence). CDR3 DNA: TGTGCCAGCAGCTGGGGACAGGACACCGGGGAGCTGTTTTTT. Amino acids: CASSWGQDTGELFF.

The chain has TRBV15 and TRBJ2-1; 9 bases agree with TRBD2. CDR3 length equals 20 residues. CDR1 LNHNV and CDR2 YYDKDF come from the germline V gene (reference sequence). Trimming cost V 0 bases and J 7 bases; bases outside gene matches: 19. The CDR3 bases are TGTGCCACCAGCAGAGATCTTGTCGCGGGAGGGCCCCCCGGTCAAAATGAGCAGTTCTTC. Translating it yields CATSRDLVAGGPPGQNEQFF.

The chain has TRBV12-3 or TRBV12-4 and TRBJ2-5; TRBD1 is a possible D gene (6 bases). TRBJ2-7 matches the DNA end more closely, so the J call is doubtful. The CDR3 runs to 14 residues. CDR3 loop: CASSSQGGFYEQYF. Written as DNA, the CDR3 is TGTGCCAGCAGTTCCCAAGGGGGATTCTACGAGCAGTACTTC.

The chain employs TRBV30 and TRBJ1-1; D is undetermined. CDR3 length: 15 residues. Germline CDR1 reads GTSNPN; CDR2 reads SVGIG (reference sequence). V shed 0 bases and J shed 3 bases, with 14 bases lying between them. The CDR3 reads CAWSVLLGDDTEAFF. CDR3 in DNA: TGTGCCTGGAGTGTACTACTGGGAGACGACACTGAAGCTTTCTTT.

This clonotype was counted between two and nine times. V is TRBV7-9 and J is TRBJ1-2, with D tentatively TRBD1 (5 bases). The germline V gene encodes CDR1 SEHNR and CDR2 FQNEAQ (reference sequence). V was pared by 4 bases and J by 0 bases, with 12 bases between. The length of the CDR3 is 15 residues. For the CDR3, the DNA is TGTGCCAGCAGCTCAATCGACAGACCTAACTATGGCTACACCTTC. Protein sequence: CASSSIDRPNYGYTF.

This clonotype was seen only a few times. This rearrangement joins TRBV25-1 to TRBJ2-2; 11 bases match TRBD1. J lost 3 bases, V lost 3 bases, and 9 bases had no gene match. CDR3 length: 18 residues. The germline CDR1 and CDR2 sequences are MGHDK and SYGVNS. The CDR3 DNA is TGTGCCAGCAGTGACCCCGGGACAGGGGGGTTACACACCGGGGAGCTGTTTTTT. Protein product: CASSDPGTGGLHTGELFF.

The rearrangement joins TRBV7-9 to TRBJ1-1, with D perhaps matching TRBD1 (5 bases). Germline CDR1 and CDR2: SEHNR and FQNEAQ (reference sequence). V lost 1 base to trimming and J lost 0 bases, with 9 bases between them. The CDR3 runs to 15 residues. The CDR3 DNA follows: TGTGCCAGCAGCTTAGGCGGGGCCCTGAACACTGAAGCTTTCTTT. This sequence encodes CASSLGGALNTEAFF.